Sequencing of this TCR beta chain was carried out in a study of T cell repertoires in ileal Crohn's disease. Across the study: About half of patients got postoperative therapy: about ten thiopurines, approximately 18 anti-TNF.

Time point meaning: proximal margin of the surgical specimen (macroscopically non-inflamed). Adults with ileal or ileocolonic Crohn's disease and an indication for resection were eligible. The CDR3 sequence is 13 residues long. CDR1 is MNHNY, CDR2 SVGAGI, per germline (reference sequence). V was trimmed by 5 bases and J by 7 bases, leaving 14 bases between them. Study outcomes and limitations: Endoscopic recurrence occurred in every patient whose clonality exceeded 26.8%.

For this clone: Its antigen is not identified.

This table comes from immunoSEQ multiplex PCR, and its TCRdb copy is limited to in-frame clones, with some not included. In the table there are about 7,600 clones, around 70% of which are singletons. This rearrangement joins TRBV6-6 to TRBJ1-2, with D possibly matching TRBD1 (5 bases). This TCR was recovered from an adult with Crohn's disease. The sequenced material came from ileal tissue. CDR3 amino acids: CASSPNGGGGYTF. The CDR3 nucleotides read TGTGCCAGCAGTCCAAACGGGGGGGGTGGCTACACCTTC.